The 19 T cell receptor beta chains given below trace back to one sample, sequenced in a study of regulatory T cells in long-lasting Graves disease. CDR3-region Arm-PCR and iRepertoire HTBI primers produced the TCR beta libraries. One entry per CDR3 protein, called by TCRdb with MiXCR from the multiplex PCR reads. Seen here are 550,000 to 600,000 distinct CDR3 sequences, more than 15% observed once, and the top ten hold about 11%. The time point: newly diagnosed GD, antithyroid drugs for less than 3 months. PBMC RNA was the source of the TCR library. The sample also formed part of further work on T cells in Graves' hyperthyroidism and ophthalmopathy.

This material consisted of peripheral blood mononuclear cells (PBMCs), taken at new diagnosis, from a patient treated with antithyroid drugs. Receptors were obtained from a young man with Graves disease.

This clonotype was counted between two and nine times. This chain connects TRBV6-2 or TRBV6-3 to TRBJ1-5; TRBD1 matches 8 bases. CDR3 length equals 15 residues. Unmatched junction bases numbered 9, after V lost 5 bases and J lost 6 bases. Germline loops: CDR1 MNHEY, CDR2 SVGEGT. The chain's CDR3 is CASSERTGFGQPQHF. The CDR3 DNA reads as TGTGCCAGCAGTGAGAGGACAGGGTTTGGTCAGCCCCAGCATTTT.

The sample holds many counts of this clonotype. Here the CDR3 DNA reads TGCAGTGCTAGCAGCGGGAGGGCCAGGAATGAGCAGTTCTTC. It specifies CSASSGRARNEQFF. V is TRBV20-1 and J is TRBJ2-1; 10 nucleotides align to TRBD2. Germline CDR1 is DFQATT and CDR2 is SNEGSKA (reference sequence). The V segment lost 3 bases and the J segment 7 bases; nucleotides outside the gene matches: 6. This CDR3 region has 14 residues.

In this sample, this clonotype turned up many times. The J gene is TRBJ2-1, the V gene TRBV5-1; 7 bases fit TRBD1. The CDR3 length is 14 residues. After removal of 0 bases from V and 7 bases from J, the junction contained 4 bases not matched to a gene. The germline CDR1 and CDR2 sequences are SGHRS and YFSETQ. CDR3 amino acids: CASSLDRGRNEQFF. CDR3 bases: TGCGCCAGCAGCTTGGACAGGGGAAGGAATGAGCAGTTCTTC.

Many counts were recorded for this clonotype. This rearrangement joins TRBV27 to TRBJ2-7; D is perhaps TRBD2 (5 bases). The CDR3 consists of 17 residues. V was shortened by 2 bases and J by 2 bases, with 19 bases between the two germline ends. CDR1 and CDR2 (germline): MNHEY, SMNVEV (reference sequence). CDR3 nucleotide sequence: TGTGCCAGCAGTTTACAGGAGCCGCGGGCGCAGACCTACGAGCAGTACTTC. Its protein is CASSLQEPRAQTYEQYF.

This chain uses TRBV7-9 with TRBJ1-4; maybe TRBD1 (6 bases). Germline V gene sequence: CDR1 SEHNR, CDR2 FQNEAQ (reference sequence). The CDR3 contains 15 residues. V was pared by 2 bases and J by 4 bases, with 11 bases between. DNA for the CDR3: TGTGCCAGCAGCTTAAGACAGGTCTTTAATGAAAAACTGTTTTTT. Translated: CASSLRQVFNEKLFF.

There are many counts of this clonotype. The chain recombines TRBV13 with TRBJ2-1; D tentatively reads TRBD1 or TRBD2 (5 bases each). Germline V gene lookup returns CDR1 PRHDT and CDR2 FYEKMQ (reference sequence). The CDR3 runs to 17 residues. The V end was cut by 3 bases, the J end by 5 bases, with 20 bases between. This chain's CDR3 is CASSLGTGTPSDNEQFF. In DNA, the CDR3 is TGTGCCAGCAGCTTGGGGACCGGGACCCCGAGTGACAATGAGCAGTTCTTC.

The J gene is TRBJ2-7, the V gene TRBV9; D is perhaps TRBD1 (6 bases). Germline V gene sequence: CDR1 SGDLS, CDR2 YYNGEE. The CDR3 is 15 amino acids. V was cut by 4 bases and J by 2 bases, with 16 bases left in between. This chain's CDR3 is CASSSSGDPTYEQYF. DNA of the CDR3: TGTGCCAGCAGCAGCTCAGGGGACCCAACCTACGAGCAGTACTTC.

This clonotype was detected ten times or more. One end of the junction varies from germline; a read error may be responsible. The chain uses TRBV3-1 and TRBJ2-1, with TRBD1 as a possible D gene (5 bases). The CDR3 sequence is 15 residues long. In germline, CDR1 is LGHDT, CDR2 YNNKEL (reference sequence). CDR3 residues: CASSQGADSYNEQFF. The CDR3 nucleotides are TGTGCCAGCAGTCAAGGGGCGGATTCCTACAATGAGCAGTTCTTC.

The chain uses TRBV4-1 and TRBJ2-1; D is ambiguous. Germline V CDR1 and CDR2: MGHRA, YSYEKL. Trimming took off 2 bases at V and 2 bases at J, with 4 bases between the two ends. The CDR3 covers 13 residues. CDR3 bases: TGCGCCAGCAGCCAAACAGCCTACAATGAGCAGTTCTTC. This sequence encodes CASSQTAYNEQFF.

This clonotype showed up just a few times. This chain uses TRBV5-1 with TRBJ1-3; D is possibly TRBD1 (6 bases). Germline V gene lookup returns CDR1 SGHRS and CDR2 YFSETQ. The V end was cut by 4 bases, the J end by 8 bases, with 19 bases between. The CDR3 spans 15 residues. This CDR3 is CASSGTGTAGDTIYF. The CDR3 DNA is TGCGCCAGCAGCGGAACAGGGACGGCCGGAGACACCATATATTTT.

This clonotype was seen many times. V usage is TRBV7-2 and J usage is TRBJ2-5; D may be TRBD2 (5 bases). Trimming shortened V by 1 base and J by 3 bases, and 9 bases separated the two germline ends. The CDR3 covers 14 residues. Germline values: CDR1 SGHTA, CDR2 FQGNSA. The CDR3 is CASSLEWEKETQYF. DNA for the CDR3: TGTGCCAGCAGCTTAGAGTGGGAGAAAGAGACCCAGTACTTC. Complete variable domain (other parts from reference TRBV7-2 and TRBJ2-5): GAGVSQSPSNKVTEKGKDVELRCDPISGHTALYWYRQSLGQGLEFLIYFQGNSAPDKSGLPSDRFSAERTGGSVSTLTIQRTQQEDSAVYLCASSLEWEKETQYFGPGTRLLVL.

With respect to this clonotype: A much larger clone differs by one base, so this may be a read error. The chain couples TRBV18 to TRBJ1-2; 8 positions agree with TRBD1. Germline lookup yields CDR1 KGHSH and CDR2 LQKENI. The CDR3 totals 15 residues. The DNA of the CDR3 is TGTGCCAGCTTACCACAACAGGGGGCTAACTATGGCTACACCTTC. Its translation is CASLPQQGANYGYTF.

V is TRBV20-1 and J is TRBJ2-1; maybe TRBD2 (6 bases). This CDR3 contains 13 residues. CDR1 and CDR2 from the germline V gene are DFQATT and SNEGSKA (reference sequence). Between the trimmed V and J ends, which lost 6 bases and 9 bases, there was a span of 18 bases. The CDR3 loop is CSASPPEAGEQFF. Written as DNA, the CDR3 is TGCAGTGCCTCTCCACCAGAAGCGGGTGAGCAGTTCTTC.

V is TRBV28 and J is TRBJ2-2, with unresolved D. In germline, CDR1 is MDHEN, CDR2 SYDVKM. V was cut by 6 bases and J by 8 bases, with 13 bases left in between. This CDR3 comprises 13 residues. For the CDR3, the DNA is TGTGCCAGCAGCCTAAACTATAGGGGGGAGCTGTTTTTT. Translating gives CASSLNYRGELFF.

The chain has TRBV19 and TRBJ2-7, with unresolved D. Trimming cost V 4 bases and J 6 bases, with 10 bases left between them. The CDR3 contains 12 residues. Germline CDR1 LNHDA, CDR2 SQIVND (reference sequence). CDR3 amino acids: CASSTLGTEQYF. The CDR3 region has the DNA TGTGCCAGTAGTACTCTAGGCACCGAGCAGTACTTC.

V and J are TRBV5-5 and TRBJ1-1; D unclear. This CDR3 has 14 amino acids. Germline-derived CDR1 and CDR2 are SGHKS and YYEKEE (reference sequence). Trimming cost V 4 bases and J 7 bases, with 17 bases left between them. The CDR3 region is CASSPKIGQLEAFF. The CDR3 DNA reads TGTGCCAGCAGCCCAAAGATTGGCCAGCTTGAAGCTTTCTTT.

This chain links TRBV19 with TRBJ1-6, with D perhaps matching TRBD1 (6 bases). Germline V gene data show CDR1 as LNHDA and CDR2 as SQIVND (reference sequence). CDR3 length: 16 amino acids. Trimming removed 3 bases at V and 5 bases at J, with 14 bases between. CDR3 in DNA: TGTGCCAGTAGTATCACAACTGGACAGAATAATTCACCCCTCCACTTT. Amino acids: CASSITTGQNNSPLHF.

This clonotype was counted many times. The V call is TRBV7-9, the J call TRBJ2-3, with D perhaps assigned TRBD1 or TRBD2 (5 bases each). V was cut by 2 bases and J by 3 bases, with 15 bases left in between. The germline CDR1 and CDR2 sequences are SEHNR and FQNEAQ (reference sequence). The CDR3 totals 16 residues. CDR3 in amino acids: CASSLSRDPATDTQYF. CDR3 coding DNA: TGTGCCAGCAGCTTATCCCGGGACCCAGCGACAGATACGCAGTATTTT.

The chain couples TRBV4-1 to TRBJ2-7; 8 bases fit TRBD1. This CDR3 region has 14 residues. V lost 4 bases to trimming and J lost 2 bases; unmatched junction nucleotides: 4. Looked up from germline, CDR1 is MGHRA and CDR2 is YSYEKL. CDR3 in amino acids: CASSRATGAYEQYF. In DNA, the CDR3 is TGCGCCAGCAGCCGTGCGACAGGGGCCTACGAGCAGTACTTC.